Following are 32 T cell receptor beta chains from one sample sequenced in a study of cytomegalovirus exposure and HLA in healthy donors. 13 Jbeta primers and 60 Vbeta primers were used for the PCR. The protocol was immunoSEQ multiplex PCR, while the TCRdb copy is restricted to in-frame clones and leaves out a portion. This sample carries about 100,000 clones, around 74% of them seen once, and the ten largest clones take approximately 2%. Material: PBMCs. These receptors all come from a woman aged 40 to 50 in good health and CMV-seronegative.

The chain is built from TRBV4-2 and TRBJ2-5; 11 bases fit TRBD2. V shed 1 base, J shed 0 bases, and the junction held 7 bases outside the gene matches. Per the germline V gene, CDR1 is LGHNA and CDR2 is YNFKEQ. The CDR3 covers 18 residues. For the CDR3, the DNA is TGTGCCAGCAGCCAAGCTAACAGACTAGCGGGGAACCAAGAGACCCAGTACTTC. Translation: CASSQANRLAGNQETQYF.

This chain joins TRBV29-1 and TRBJ1-2; no definite D call. The CDR3 totals 12 residues. In germline, CDR1 is SQVTM, CDR2 ANQGSEA. The V end was cut by 6 bases, the J end by 5 bases, with 13 bases between. The chain's CDR3 is CSVLGFGYGYTF. The CDR3 nucleotides read TGCAGCGTACTAGGGTTTGGGTATGGCTACACCTTC.

The V gene is TRBV9, the J gene TRBJ2-7; 10 bases are shared with TRBD2. Germline V lookup: CDR1 SGDLS, CDR2 YYNGEE. V lost 2 bases, J lost 2 bases, and 4 bases stayed unmatched. This CDR3 comprises 15 residues. For the CDR3, the DNA is TGTGCCAGCAGCGTCGGACTAGCGGACCCCTACGAGCAGTACTTC. Protein product: CASSVGLADPYEQYF.

J is TRBJ2-7 and V is TRBV5-5, with D unresolved. The V end lost 1 base, the J end lost 7 bases, and 21 bases lay between the germline ends. CDR3 length: 16 amino acids. Germline V gene sequence: CDR1 SGHKS, CDR2 YYEKEE (reference sequence). In nucleotides, the CDR3 is TGTGCCAGCAGCTTGCGGGTTCAAGAGCCTTTAGGTGAGCAGTACTTC. Amino acids: CASSLRVQEPLGEQYF.

The rearrangement links TRBV2 to TRBJ2-6; the D is unclear. V lost 2 bases, J lost 0 bases, and 14 bases lay in between. This CDR3 spans 18 amino acids. Germline assignment: CDR1 SNHLY and CDR2 FYNNEI. The chain's CDR3 is CASSERQALSSGANVLTF. In DNA, the CDR3 is TGTGCCAGCAGTGAAAGGCAGGCCCTAAGCTCTGGGGCCAACGTCCTGACTTTC.

V is TRBV18 and J is TRBJ2-3, with TRBD2 identical over 7 bases. This CDR3 region has 15 residues. Germline lookup yields CDR1 KGHSH and CDR2 LQKENI. The V gene end was trimmed by 8 bases and the J gene end by 3 bases; junction bases not matched to a gene: 11. The CDR3 nucleotides read TGTGCCAGCCAAAAAACGGGGGGACTAACAGATACGCAGTATTTT. It specifies CASQKTGGLTDTQYF.

The V and J genes are TRBV11-1 and TRBJ2-3; 7 bases map to TRBD1. In germline, CDR1 is SGHAT, CDR2 FQDESV (reference sequence). CDR3 length: 15 residues. With V trimmed by 3 bases and J by 3 bases, 6 bases remained unmatched. DNA of the CDR3: TGTGCCAGCAGCTTTGCTGTGACAGGGACAGATACGCAGTATTTT. This gives the protein CASSFAVTGTDTQYF. Full variable domain (rest looked up from reference TRBV11-1 and TRBJ2-3): EAEVAQSPRYKITEKSQAVAFWCDPISGHATLYWYRQILGQGPELLVQFQDESVVDDSQLPKDRFSAERLKGVDSTLKIQPAELGDSAMYLCASSFAVTGTDTQYFGPGTRLTVL.

The CDR3 DNA reads as TGTGCCAGCAGTCGGGACAGAGGCCAGCCCCAGCATTTT. Its protein is CASSRDRGQPQHF. V gene TRBV6-5 combines with J gene TRBJ1-5; 7 bases align to TRBD1. The length of the CDR3 is 13 residues. The V and J ends lost 5 bases and 7 bases, in that order; junction bases with no gene match: 5. Germline CDR1 and CDR2: MNHEY and SVGAGI.

V gene TRBV5-4 combines with J gene TRBJ2-3; 10 nucleotides align to TRBD1. Trimming took 3 bases from V and 4 from J; bases not matched to a gene: 2. Germline loops: CDR1 SGHNT, CDR2 YYREEE (reference sequence). CDR3 size: 14 residues. The chain's CDR3 is CASSWTGGADTQYF. The CDR3 DNA reads as TGTGCCAGCAGCTGGACAGGGGGAGCAGATACGCAGTATTTT. The entire variable domain, with the rest obtained from reference TRBV5-4 and TRBJ2-3, is as follows: ETGVTQSPTHLIKTRGQQVTLRCSSQSGHNTVSWYQQALGQGPQFIFQYYREEENGRGNFPPRFSGLQFPNYSSELNVNALELDDSALYLCASSWTGGADTQYFGPGTRLTVL.

Here the CDR3 DNA reads TGTGCCAGCAGGGGGGGGACAGGGGAAGGTCAGCCCCAGCATTTT. It encodes CASRGGTGEGQPQHF. V is TRBV7-2 and J is TRBJ1-5; 10 bases align to TRBD1. The length of the CDR3 is 15 residues. Trimming took 6 bases from V and 6 from J; bases not matched to a gene: 8. Germline CDR1 SGHTA, CDR2 FQGNSA.

This chain connects TRBV7-2 to TRBJ2-1; TRBD2 is a possible D gene (5 bases). Trimming took 1 base from V and 3 from J, leaving 10 bases between them. The germline V gene encodes CDR1 SGHTA and CDR2 FQGNSA. The CDR3 covers 15 residues. The CDR3 sequence is CASSLDRGFYNEQFF. As DNA, the CDR3 is TGTGCCAGCAGCTTAGATCGCGGGTTCTACAATGAGCAGTTCTTC.

The rearrangement links TRBV4-2 to TRBJ1-5; no definite D call. The CDR3 loop spans 15 amino acids. V lost 0 bases and J 5 bases, leaving 11 bases between the germline ends. Germline V CDR1 and CDR2: LGHNA, YNFKEQ. As DNA, the CDR3 is TGTGCCAGCAGCCAAGAAGGGAGTGAGGATCAGCCCCAGCATTTT. It translates to CASSQEGSEDQPQHF.

In this sample, this clone turned up a few times. The chain recombines TRBV6-1 with TRBJ2-7; TRBD2 matches at 11 bases. The germline V gene has CDR1 MNHNS and CDR2 SASEGT. This CDR3 has 16 residues. V shed 2 bases, J shed 2 bases, and the junction held 5 bases outside the gene matches. CDR3 sequence reads: CASSERTSGFPYEQYF. CDR3 nucleotides: TGTGCCAGCAGTGAAAGGACTAGCGGGTTCCCCTACGAGCAGTACTTC.

This sequence joins TRBV4-2 and TRBJ2-1; a possible D gene is TRBD2 (5 bases). Germline V CDR1 and CDR2: LGHNA, YNFKEQ. With 1 base removed from V and 0 bases from J, the gap between germline ends came to 10 bases. CDR3 length: 16 amino acids. The CDR3 DNA sequence: TGTGCCAGCAGCCAAGCTGAGGGCCGCTCCTACAATGAGCAGTTCTTC. This codes for CASSQAEGRSYNEQFF.

The chain uses TRBV18 and TRBJ1-1; maybe TRBD1 (6 bases). V shed 4 bases and J shed 6 bases, with 15 bases lying between them. Germline assignment: CDR1 KGHSH and CDR2 LQKENI. The length of the CDR3 is 14 residues. CDR3 amino acids: CASSLTTGISEAFF. CDR3 sequence (DNA): TGTGCCAGCTCACTTACCACAGGGATTTCTGAAGCTTTCTTT.

The CDR3 DNA reads TGTGCCAGCAGCAGAACACAGGGAAAGAGTCTGCGTCAGCAGTACTTC. Its protein product is CASSRTQGKSLRQQYF. The J gene is TRBJ2-7, the V gene TRBV7-9; D perhaps matches TRBD1 (6 bases). The CDR3 has 16 amino acids. With 5 bases removed from V and 8 bases from J, the gap between germline ends came to 25 bases. Germline V gene data show CDR1 as SEHNR and CDR2 as FQNEAQ (reference sequence).

This clone was detected a few times. The genes are TRBV27 and TRBJ2-1; the D gene is possibly TRBD2 (6 bases). CDR3 length: 13 residues. Trimming removed 2 bases at V and 7 bases at J, with 9 bases between. Per the germline V gene, CDR1 is MNHEY and CDR2 is SMNVEV (reference sequence). The CDR3 sequence: CASSLSGGNEQFF. CDR3 sequence (DNA): TGTGCCAGCAGTTTAAGTGGGGGGAATGAGCAGTTCTTC.

The V call is TRBV5-1, the J call TRBJ2-5; D gene uncertain. V was cut by 4 bases and J by 0 bases, with 7 bases left in between. The CDR3 length is 13 residues. Germline V gene lookup returns CDR1 SGHRS and CDR2 YFSETQ. Here the CDR3 DNA reads TGCGCCAGCAGCCCTAGATACCAAGAGACCCAGTACTTC. Translation: CASSPRYQETQYF.

This chain links TRBV27 with TRBJ2-1, with 10 bases lining up with TRBD1. CDR1 MNHEY and CDR2 SMNVEV come from the germline V gene (reference sequence). This CDR3 has 15 residues. V lost 7 bases and J lost 3; bases outside the gene matches: 6. The CDR3 region is CASTKGQGFYNEQFF. CDR3 DNA: TGTGCCAGCACCAAGGGACAGGGGTTCTACAATGAGCAGTTCTTC.

Concerning this clone: The sample holds other DNA sequences that translate to the same CDR3. CDR3 in DNA: TGTGCCAGCAGCTTAGGGGGACAGCTCTCCTACGAGCAGTACTTC. Protein: CASSLGGQLSYEQYF. The genes are TRBV7-6 and TRBJ2-7; 7 bases match TRBD1. CDR3 length: 15 residues. Unmatched junction bases numbered 3, after V lost 1 base and J lost 0 bases. The germline CDR1 and CDR2 sequences are SGHVS and FNYEAQ.

The CDR3 protein is CASSNRDNNQPQHF. The DNA of the CDR3 is TGTGCCAGCAGCAACCGGGACAATAATCAGCCCCAGCATTTT. The chain joins TRBV6-5 to TRBJ1-5, with D possibly being TRBD1 (6 bases). The V end lost 6 bases, the J end lost 4 bases, and 13 bases lay between the germline ends. Per germline, CDR1 MNHEY and CDR2 SVGAGI. This CDR3 comprises 14 residues.

J is TRBJ2-5 and V is TRBV28, with TRBD2 matching over 12 bases. The DNA end is more similar to TRBJ2-7, so the J call may be wrong. There are 15 residues in the CDR3. CDR1 and CDR2 (germline): MDHEN, SYDVKM. CDR3 nucleotides: TGTGCCAGCAGTCCCCCCGGACTAGCGGGAAACGAGCAGTACTTC. Protein: CASSPPGLAGNEQYF.

The chain combines TRBV7-2 with TRBJ1-5, with D tentatively TRBD1 (6 bases). CDR3 length equals 14 residues. The germline V and J ends were trimmed by 2 bases and 3 bases, with 8 bases remaining between them. The germline gives CDR1 SGHTA, CDR2 FQGNSA. The CDR3 loop is CASSLYRANQPQHF. The DNA of the CDR3 is TGTGCCAGCAGCTTATACAGGGCCAATCAGCCCCAGCATTTT.

The chain combines TRBV6-6 with TRBJ1-4, with D perhaps TRBD1 (5 bases). Trimming left V 4 bases short and J 3 bases short, with 12 bases between. The V gene's germline CDR1 is MNHNY and CDR2 SVGAGI (reference sequence). This CDR3 spans 15 amino acids. CDR3 amino acids: CASSSSRQPNEKLFF. CDR3 sequence (DNA): TGTGCCAGCAGTTCCTCTAGACAGCCTAATGAAAAACTGTTTTTT.

The chain couples TRBV5-8 to TRBJ2-2, with D possibly TRBD2 on 5 matching bases. The germline V gene encodes CDR1 SGHTS and CDR2 YDEGEE. Trimming shortened V by 9 bases and J by 0 bases, and 9 bases separated the two germline ends. The CDR3 spans 13 residues. CDR3 in amino acids: CATGGPNTGELFF. The CDR3 nucleotides are TGTGCCACCGGAGGCCCGAACACCGGGGAGCTGTTTTTT.

This chain joins TRBV2 and TRBJ2-5; the match to TRBD2 covers 11 bases. CDR1 is SNHLY and CDR2 is FYNNEI in the germline V gene. There are 16 residues in the CDR3. V was pared by 3 bases and J by 4 bases, with 7 bases of the junction left unmatched. CDR3 residues: CASSEPLAGGGETQYF. CDR3 DNA: TGTGCCAGCAGTGAGCCCCTAGCGGGAGGTGGAGAGACCCAGTACTTC.

The chain combines TRBV11-3 with TRBJ1-5; no clear D gene. The CDR3 runs to 13 residues. V lost 2 bases, J lost 2 bases, and 4 bases lay in between. Germline V gene sequence: CDR1 SGHNT, CDR2 YENEEA. As DNA, the CDR3 is TGTGCCAGCAGCTTACAGGGCAATCAGCCCCAGCATTTT. It encodes CASSLQGNQPQHF.

The V call is TRBV6-6, the J call TRBJ1-6, with a weak D call TRBD1 (6 bases). Germline CDR1 and CDR2: MNHNY and SVGAGI (reference sequence). The CDR3 loop spans 15 amino acids. The V gene lost 2 bases and the J gene lost 11 bases, with 16 bases spanning the gap. The CDR3 DNA reads TGTGCCAGCAGTTACGACGGGCAGGGGATGACACCCCTCCACTTT. Residues: CASSYDGQGMTPLHF.

This clone was seen once. The chain links TRBV27 to TRBJ1-1; possible D gene TRBD1, 6 bases. The germline V gene encodes CDR1 MNHEY and CDR2 SMNVEV (reference sequence). The CDR3 consists of 15 residues. V shed 0 bases and J shed 10 bases, with 18 bases lying between them. Here the CDR3 reads CASSLSIGGPGGAFF. The DNA of the CDR3 is TGTGCCAGCAGTTTATCGATTGGGGGCCCGGGGGGAGCTTTCTTT.

This clone showed up just a few times. The CDR3 loop reads CAIREQRGGHEQFF. Written as DNA, the CDR3 is TGTGCCATCAGAGAACAAAGGGGAGGGCATGAGCAGTTCTTC. The chain joins TRBV10-3 to TRBJ2-1; 7 positions agree with TRBD2. Germline-derived CDR1 and CDR2 are ENHRY and SYGVKD. The CDR3 is made up of 14 amino acids. The junction had 10 bases not matched to a gene; V was cut back by 6 bases and J by 8 bases.

This clone came up once. This sequence joins TRBV6-5 and TRBJ2-3; 9 bases line up with TRBD2. The CDR3 length is 16 residues. Germline loops: CDR1 MNHEY, CDR2 SVGAGI. V trimming: 2 bases; J trimming: 4 bases; junction bases outside the gene matches: 7. This CDR3 reads CASSYLAGGTADTQYF. CDR3 sequence (DNA): TGTGCCAGCAGTTACCTGGCGGGAGGGACAGCAGATACGCAGTATTTT.

This rearrangement joins TRBV5-1 to TRBJ2-3; D unresolved. There are 12 residues in the CDR3. Germline loops: CDR1 SGHRS, CDR2 YFSETQ. V lost 0 bases and J 4 bases, leaving 3 bases between the germline ends. CDR3 DNA: TGCGCCAGCAGCTTGGGCGCAGATACGCAGTATTTT. The encoded protein is CASSLGADTQYF. Full variable domain (missing parts from reference TRBV5-1 and TRBJ2-3): KAGVTQTPRYLIKTRGQQVTLSCSPISGHRSVSWYQQTPGQGLQFLFEYFSETQRNKGNFPGRFSGRQFSNSRSEMNVSTLELGDSALYLCASSLGADTQYFGPGTRLTVL.